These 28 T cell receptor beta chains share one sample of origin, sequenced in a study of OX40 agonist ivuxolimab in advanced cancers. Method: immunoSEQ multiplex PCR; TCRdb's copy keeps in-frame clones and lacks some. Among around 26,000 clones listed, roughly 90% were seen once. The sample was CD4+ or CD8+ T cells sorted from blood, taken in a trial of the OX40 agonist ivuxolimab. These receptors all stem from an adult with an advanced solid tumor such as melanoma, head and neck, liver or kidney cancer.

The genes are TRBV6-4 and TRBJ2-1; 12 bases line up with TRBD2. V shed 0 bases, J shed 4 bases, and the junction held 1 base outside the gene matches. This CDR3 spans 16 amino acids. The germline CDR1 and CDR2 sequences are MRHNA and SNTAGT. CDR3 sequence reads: CASSDSTSGSYNEQFF. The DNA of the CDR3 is TGTGCCAGCAGTGACTCGACTAGCGGGAGTTACAATGAGCAGTTCTTC.

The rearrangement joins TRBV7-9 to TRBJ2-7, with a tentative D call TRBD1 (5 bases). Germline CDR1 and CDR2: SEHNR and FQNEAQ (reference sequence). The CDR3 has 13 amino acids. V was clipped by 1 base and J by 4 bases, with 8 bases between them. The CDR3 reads CASSLVGAYEQYF. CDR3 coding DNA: TGTGCCAGCAGCTTAGTTGGGGCGTACGAGCAGTACTTC.

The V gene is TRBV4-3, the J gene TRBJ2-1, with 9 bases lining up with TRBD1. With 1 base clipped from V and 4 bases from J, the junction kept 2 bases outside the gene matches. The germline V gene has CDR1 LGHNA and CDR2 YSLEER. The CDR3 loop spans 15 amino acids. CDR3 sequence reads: CASSQGQGEYNEQFF. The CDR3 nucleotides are TGCGCCAGCAGCCAAGGACAGGGGGAATACAATGAGCAGTTCTTC.

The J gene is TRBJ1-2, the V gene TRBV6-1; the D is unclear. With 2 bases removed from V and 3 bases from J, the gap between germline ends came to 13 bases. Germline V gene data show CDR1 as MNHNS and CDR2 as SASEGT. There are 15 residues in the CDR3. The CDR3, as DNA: TGTGCCAGCAGTGAATTGTCCCCCAGATACTATGGCTACACCTTC. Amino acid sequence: CASSELSPRYYGYTF.

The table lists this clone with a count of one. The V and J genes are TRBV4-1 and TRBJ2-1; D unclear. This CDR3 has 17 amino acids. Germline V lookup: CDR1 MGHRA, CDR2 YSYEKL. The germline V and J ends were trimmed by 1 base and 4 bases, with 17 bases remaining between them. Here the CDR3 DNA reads TGCGCCAGCAGCCAAGCCCCGACGGGTTTCCCGTACAATGAGCAGTTCTTC. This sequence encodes CASSQAPTGFPYNEQFF.

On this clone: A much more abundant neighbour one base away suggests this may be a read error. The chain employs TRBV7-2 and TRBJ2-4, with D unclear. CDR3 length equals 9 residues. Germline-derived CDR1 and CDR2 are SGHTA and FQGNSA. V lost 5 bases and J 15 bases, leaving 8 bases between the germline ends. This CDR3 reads CASSGPRYF. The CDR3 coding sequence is TGTGCCAGCAGCGGGCCAAGGTACTTC.

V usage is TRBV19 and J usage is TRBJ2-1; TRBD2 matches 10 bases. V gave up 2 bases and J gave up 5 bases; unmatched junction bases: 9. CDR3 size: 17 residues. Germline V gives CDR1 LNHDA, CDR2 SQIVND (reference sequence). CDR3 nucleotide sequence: TGTGCCAGTAGTATAACTAGCGGGGATATGGTCCACAATGAGCAGTTCTTC. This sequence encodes CASSITSGDMVHNEQFF.

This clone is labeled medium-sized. The CDR3 region is CASSLDSNNEQFF. CDR3 DNA sequence: TGTGCCAGCAGTTTGGACAGCAACAATGAGCAGTTCTTC. V is TRBV6-4 and J is TRBJ2-1, with a weak D call TRBD1 (6 bases). This CDR3 contains 13 residues. Germline lookup yields CDR1 MRHNA and CDR2 SNTAGT. The germline V and J ends were trimmed by 5 bases and 5 bases, with 10 bases remaining between them.

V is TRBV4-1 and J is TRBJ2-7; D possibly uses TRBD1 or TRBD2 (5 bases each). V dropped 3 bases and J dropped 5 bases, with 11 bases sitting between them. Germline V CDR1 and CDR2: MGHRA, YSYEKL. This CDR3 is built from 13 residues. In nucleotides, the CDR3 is TGCGCCAGCAGCCACGGGACCCAGGACGAGCAGTACTTC. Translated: CASSHGTQDEQYF.

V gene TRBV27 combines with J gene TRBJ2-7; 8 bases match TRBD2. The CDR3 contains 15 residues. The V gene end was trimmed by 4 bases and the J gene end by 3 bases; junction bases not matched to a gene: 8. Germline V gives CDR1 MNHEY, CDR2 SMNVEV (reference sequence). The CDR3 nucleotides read TGTGCCAGCAGTTACACCGGGACTAGTATCTACGAGCAGTACTTC. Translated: CASSYTGTSIYEQYF.

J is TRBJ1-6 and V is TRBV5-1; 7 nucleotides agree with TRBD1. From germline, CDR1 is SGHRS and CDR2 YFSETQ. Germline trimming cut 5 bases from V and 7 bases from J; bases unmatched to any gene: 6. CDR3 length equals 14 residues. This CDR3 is CASSPAGGNSPLHF. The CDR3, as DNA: TGCGCCAGCAGTCCGGCAGGGGGGAATTCACCCCTCCACTTT.

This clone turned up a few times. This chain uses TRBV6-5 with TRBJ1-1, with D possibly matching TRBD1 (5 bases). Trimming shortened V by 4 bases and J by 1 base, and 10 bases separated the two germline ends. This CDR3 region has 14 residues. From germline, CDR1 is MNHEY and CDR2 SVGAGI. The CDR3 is CASSWTTANTEAFF. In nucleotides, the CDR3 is TGTGCCAGCAGTTGGACGACAGCGAACACTGAAGCTTTCTTT.

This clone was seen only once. CDR3 nucleotide sequence: TGTGCCTGGAGTGTAGGACAGGGGAAAGATACGCAGTATTTT. Residues: CAWSVGQGKDTQYF. The rearrangement links TRBV30 to TRBJ2-3; 9 positions agree with TRBD1. This CDR3 is 14 amino acids long. The junction had 3 bases not matched to a gene; V was cut back by 0 bases and J by 5 bases. Germline values: CDR1 GTSNPN, CDR2 SVGIG (reference sequence).

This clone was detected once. The DNA of the CDR3 is TGCGCCAGCAGCCACCAGTGGACTAGCGGCCAAGAGACCCAGTACTTC. Translating it yields CASSHQWTSGQETQYF. The chain recombines TRBV4-1 with TRBJ2-5; TRBD2 matches at 10 bases. The junction had 5 bases not matched to a gene; V was cut back by 3 bases and J by 1 base. Germline loops: CDR1 MGHRA, CDR2 YSYEKL. The CDR3 runs to 16 residues.

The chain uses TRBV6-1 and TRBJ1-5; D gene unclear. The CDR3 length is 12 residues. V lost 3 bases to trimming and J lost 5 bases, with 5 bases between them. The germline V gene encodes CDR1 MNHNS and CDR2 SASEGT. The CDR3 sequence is CASSDGDQPQHF. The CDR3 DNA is TGTGCCAGCAGTGACGGTGATCAGCCCCAGCATTTT.

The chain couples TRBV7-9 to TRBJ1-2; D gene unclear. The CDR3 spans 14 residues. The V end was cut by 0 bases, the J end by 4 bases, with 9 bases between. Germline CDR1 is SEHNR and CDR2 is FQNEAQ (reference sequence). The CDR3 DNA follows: TGTGCCAGCAGCTTAGCGAGGCGGGGCTATGGCTACACCTTC. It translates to CASSLARRGYGYTF.

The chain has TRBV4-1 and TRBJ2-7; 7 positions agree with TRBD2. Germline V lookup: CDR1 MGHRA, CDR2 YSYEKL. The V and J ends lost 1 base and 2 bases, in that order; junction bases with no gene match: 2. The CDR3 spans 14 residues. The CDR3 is CASSQGGSPYEQYF. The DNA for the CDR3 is TGCGCCAGCAGCCAAGGCGGGAGCCCCTACGAGCAGTACTTC.

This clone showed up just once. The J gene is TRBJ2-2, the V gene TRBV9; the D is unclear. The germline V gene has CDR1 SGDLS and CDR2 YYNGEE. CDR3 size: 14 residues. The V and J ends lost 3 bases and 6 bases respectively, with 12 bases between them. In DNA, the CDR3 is TGTGCCAGCAGCGCCACCTACTTCCCCGGGGAGCTGTTTTTT. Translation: CASSATYFPGELFF.

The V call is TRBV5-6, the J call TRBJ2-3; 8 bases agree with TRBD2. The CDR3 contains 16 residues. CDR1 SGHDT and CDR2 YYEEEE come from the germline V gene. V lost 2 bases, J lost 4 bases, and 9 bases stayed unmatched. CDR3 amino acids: CASSLREGLRSDTQYF. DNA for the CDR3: TGTGCCAGCAGCTTACGGGAGGGCCTTCGTTCAGATACGCAGTATTTT.

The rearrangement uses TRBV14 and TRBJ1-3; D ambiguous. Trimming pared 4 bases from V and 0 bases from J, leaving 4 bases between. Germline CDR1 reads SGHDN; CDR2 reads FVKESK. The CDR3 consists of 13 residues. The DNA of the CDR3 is TGTGCCAGCAGCCCGTTCTCTGGAAACACCATATATTTT. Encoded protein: CASSPFSGNTIYF.

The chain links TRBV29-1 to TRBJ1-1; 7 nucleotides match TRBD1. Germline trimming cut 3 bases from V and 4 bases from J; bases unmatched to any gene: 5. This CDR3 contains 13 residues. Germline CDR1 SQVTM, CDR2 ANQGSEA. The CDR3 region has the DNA TGCAGCGTTGACGAGGGGGCTGGCACTGAAGCTTTCTTT. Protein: CSVDEGAGTEAFF.

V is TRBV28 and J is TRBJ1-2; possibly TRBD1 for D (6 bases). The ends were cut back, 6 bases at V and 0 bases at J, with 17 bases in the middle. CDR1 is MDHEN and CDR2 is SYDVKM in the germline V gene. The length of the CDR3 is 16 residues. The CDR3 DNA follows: TGTGCCAGCAGCTTGGCTTTGGACAGTCCTAACTATGGCTACACCTTC. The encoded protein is CASSLALDSPNYGYTF.

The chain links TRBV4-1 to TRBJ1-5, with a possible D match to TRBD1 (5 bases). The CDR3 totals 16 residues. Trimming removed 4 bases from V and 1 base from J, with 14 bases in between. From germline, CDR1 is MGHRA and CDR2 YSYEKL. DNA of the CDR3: TGCGCCAGCAGCCCTTATCTAGGGACCAGCAATCAGCCCCAGCATTTT. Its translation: CASSPYLGTSNQPQHF.

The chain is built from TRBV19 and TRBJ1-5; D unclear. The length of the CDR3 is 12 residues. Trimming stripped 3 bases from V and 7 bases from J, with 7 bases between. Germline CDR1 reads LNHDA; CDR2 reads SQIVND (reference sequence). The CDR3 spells CASSILYQPQHF. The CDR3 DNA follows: TGTGCCAGTAGTATTTTGTACCAGCCCCAGCATTTT.

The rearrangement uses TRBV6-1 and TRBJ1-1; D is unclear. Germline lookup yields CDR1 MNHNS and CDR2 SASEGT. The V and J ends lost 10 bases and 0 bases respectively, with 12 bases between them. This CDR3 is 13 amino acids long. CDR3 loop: CATKDGVNTEAFF. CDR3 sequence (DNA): TGTGCCACCAAGGACGGGGTGAACACTGAAGCTTTCTTT.

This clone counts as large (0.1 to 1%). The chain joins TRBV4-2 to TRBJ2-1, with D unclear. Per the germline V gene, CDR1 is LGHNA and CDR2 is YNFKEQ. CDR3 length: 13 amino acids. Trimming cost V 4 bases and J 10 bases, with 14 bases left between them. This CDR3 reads CASSPLTRTEQFF. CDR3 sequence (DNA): TGTGCCAGCAGCCCCTTAACCCGGACCGAGCAGTTCTTC.

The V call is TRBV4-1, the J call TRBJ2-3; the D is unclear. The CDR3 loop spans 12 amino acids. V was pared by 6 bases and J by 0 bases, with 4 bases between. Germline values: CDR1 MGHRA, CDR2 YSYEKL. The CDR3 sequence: CASRTSTDTQYF. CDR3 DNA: TGCGCCAGCAGGACTAGCACAGATACGCAGTATTTT.

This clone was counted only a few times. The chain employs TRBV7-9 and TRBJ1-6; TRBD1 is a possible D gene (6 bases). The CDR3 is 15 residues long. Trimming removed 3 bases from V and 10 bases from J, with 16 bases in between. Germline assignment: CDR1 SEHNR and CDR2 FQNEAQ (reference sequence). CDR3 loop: CASSFSGDQGSPLHF. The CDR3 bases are TGTGCCAGCAGCTTCTCAGGGGATCAAGGGTCACCCCTCCACTTT.